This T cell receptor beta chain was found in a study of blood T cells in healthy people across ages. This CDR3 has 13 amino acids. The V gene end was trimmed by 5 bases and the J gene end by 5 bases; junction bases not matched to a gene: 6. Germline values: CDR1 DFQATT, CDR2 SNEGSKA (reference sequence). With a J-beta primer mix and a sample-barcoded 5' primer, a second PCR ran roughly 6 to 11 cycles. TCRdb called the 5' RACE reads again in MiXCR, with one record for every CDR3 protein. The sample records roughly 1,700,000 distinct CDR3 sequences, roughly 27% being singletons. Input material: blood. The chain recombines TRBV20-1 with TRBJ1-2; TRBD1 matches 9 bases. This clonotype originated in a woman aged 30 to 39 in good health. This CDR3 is CSAEMTGGYGYTF. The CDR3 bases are TGCAGTGCTGAAATGACAGGGGGGTATGGCTACACCTTC.